This TCR beta chain came from a study of T cell responses to AZD1222 COVID-19 vaccine. Germline assignment: CDR1 SNHLY and CDR2 FYNNEI. This CDR3 has 13 amino acids. The V end lost 8 bases, the J end lost 1 base, and 11 bases lay between the germline ends. Concerning this clone itself: The antigen is unknown.

Study-level points and caveats: The study found Spike-specific TCR breadth and depth rose after two AZD1222 doses. Within unmutated variant regions lay the reported targets of nearly half of spike-specific TCRs. Repertoires in all cases were sampled only once the peak T cell response had passed. A mostly white British donor set with more females was recruited, and clonal diversity was possibly underestimated.

Sequenced by immunoSEQ multiplex PCR; TCRdb stores in-frame clones only, minus some. This sample has some 140,000 clones; 75% to 90% occur once, and the top ten carry roughly 4.3%. The J gene is TRBJ2-5, the V gene TRBV2, with no clear D. This sequence was found in an adult in good health. The input for sequencing was peripheral blood, taken on day 0 of AZD1222 vaccination. Written as DNA, the CDR3 is TGTGCCAGCTGGCCGGGCGTCCAAGAGACCCAGTACTTC. This codes for CASWPGVQETQYF.